This TCR beta chain was retrieved from a study of blood T cell repertoires in COVID-19. The data were produced by immunoSEQ multiplex PCR, yet TCRdb's version contains in-frame clones alone and is incomplete. The sample has nearly 200,000 clones; around four fifths are singletons. The junction had 14 bases not matched to a gene; V was cut back by 8 bases and J by 5 bases. This CDR3 is built from 15 residues. Germline loops: CDR1 LNHDA, CDR2 SQIVND (reference sequence). This clonotype was sampled from a human donor with acute or convalescent COVID-19. The donor label of this sample is uncertain. This chain connects TRBV19 to TRBJ1-1, with 7 bases identical to TRBD1. Input material: peripheral blood. CDR3 coding DNA: TGTGCCAGTTCGACGGACAGGCGAATACGGACTGAAGCTTTCTTT. Translating gives CASSTDRRIRTEAFF.